These 8 T cell receptor beta chains originate from one sample sequenced in a study of cytomegalovirus exposure and HLA in healthy donors. The PCR ran on 60 Vbeta and 13 Jbeta primers. This table comes from immunoSEQ multiplex PCR, and its TCRdb copy is limited to in-frame clones, with some not included. This repertoire includes tens of thousands of clones. Material: PBMCs. The receptors stem from a woman aged 30 to 39 in good health and CMV-seronegative.

V usage is TRBV29-1 and J usage is TRBJ2-7, with D possibly being TRBD1 (6 bases). The CDR3 spans 13 residues. V lost 6 bases to trimming and J lost 4 bases, with 16 bases between them. CDR1 is SQVTM, CDR2 ANQGSEA, per germline. This CDR3 is CSVELTGTYEQYF. The CDR3 DNA follows: TGCAGCGTGGAATTGACAGGAACGTACGAGCAGTACTTC.

The chain is built from TRBV7-2 and TRBJ2-5; 7 bases agree with TRBD2. Germline values: CDR1 SGHTA, CDR2 FQGNSA. V gave up 5 bases and J gave up 4 bases; unmatched junction bases: 7. The CDR3 is 14 residues long. CDR3 loop: CASSKGLTRETQYF. The CDR3 DNA sequence: TGTGCCAGCAGCAAGGGACTAACCCGAGAGACCCAGTACTTC.

The chain recombines TRBV4-2 with TRBJ1-2, with D tentatively TRBD1 (5 bases). V was pared by 0 bases and J by 5 bases, with 10 bases between. Germline V gene lookup returns CDR1 LGHNA and CDR2 YNFKEQ. This CDR3 is built from 14 residues. This CDR3 reads CASSQDRAKYGYTF. The CDR3 DNA sequence: TGTGCCAGCAGCCAAGACAGGGCGAAGTATGGCTACACCTTC.

The V and J genes are TRBV28 and TRBJ1-2; 7 bases are shared with TRBD1. Germline-derived CDR1 and CDR2 are MDHEN and SYDVKM. The CDR3 runs 14 residues. V was clipped by 8 bases and J by 0 bases; unmatched bases: 6. CDR3 amino acids: CASQPGQTNYGYTF. For the CDR3, the DNA is TGTGCCAGCCAACCGGGACAGACTAACTATGGCTACACCTTC.

CDR3 residues: CASSSGQGDSPLHF. CDR3 coding DNA: TGTGCCAGCTCCTCGGGACAGGGTGATTCACCCCTCCACTTT. The V call is TRBV18, the J call TRBJ1-6, with 9 bases matching TRBD1. The CDR3 extends over 14 amino acids. The ends lost 6 bases at V and 8 bases at J; junction bases unmatched: 5. Per germline, CDR1 KGHSH and CDR2 LQKENI.

The J gene is TRBJ1-2, the V gene TRBV7-2; D gene uncertain. Germline V CDR1 and CDR2: SGHTA, FQGNSA. Trimming stripped 7 bases from V and 0 bases from J, with 6 bases between. CDR3 length: 12 residues. CDR3 loop: CASMRANYGYTF. DNA of the CDR3: TGTGCCAGCATGAGGGCTAACTATGGCTACACCTTC.

The rearrangement joins TRBV30 to TRBJ1-5; 9 bases fit TRBD1. The junction had 5 bases not matched to a gene; V was cut back by 1 base and J by 1 base. CDR3 length equals 16 residues. Germline-derived CDR1 and CDR2 are GTSNPN and SVGIG (reference sequence). CDR3 DNA sequence: TGTGCCTGGAGTGACAGGGGGCGAGGAAGCAATCAGCCCCAGCATTTT. Protein sequence: CAWSDRGRGSNQPQHF.

The CDR3 loop reads CASSQDALTISYNSPLHF. The CDR3 nucleotides read TGCGCCAGCAGCCAAGATGCCCTGACTATCTCCTATAATTCACCCCTCCACTTT. The chain recombines TRBV4-1 with TRBJ1-6; D not resolved. Trimming removed 0 bases at V and 0 bases at J, with 12 bases between. The CDR3 runs 18 residues. Per the germline V gene, CDR1 is MGHRA and CDR2 is YSYEKL.